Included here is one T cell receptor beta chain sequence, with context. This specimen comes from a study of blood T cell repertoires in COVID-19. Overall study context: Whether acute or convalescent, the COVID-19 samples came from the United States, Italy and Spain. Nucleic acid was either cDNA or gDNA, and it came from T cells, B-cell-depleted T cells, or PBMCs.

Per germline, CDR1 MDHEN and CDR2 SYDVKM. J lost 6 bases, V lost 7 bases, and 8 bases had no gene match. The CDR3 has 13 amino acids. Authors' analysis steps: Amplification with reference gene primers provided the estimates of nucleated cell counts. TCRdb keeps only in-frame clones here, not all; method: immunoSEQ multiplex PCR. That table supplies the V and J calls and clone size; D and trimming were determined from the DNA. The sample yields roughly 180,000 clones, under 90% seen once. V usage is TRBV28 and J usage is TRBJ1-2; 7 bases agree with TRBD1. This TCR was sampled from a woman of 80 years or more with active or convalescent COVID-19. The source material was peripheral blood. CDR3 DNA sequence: TGTGCCAGCAAGACCAGGGGGTCCCATGGCTACACCTTC. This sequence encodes CASKTRGSHGYTF.